Below are 2 T cell receptor beta chains sequenced from a single sample in a study of T cells in Graves' hyperthyroidism and ophthalmopathy. RNA transcripts gave rise to amplified TCR beta CDR3 regions. The HTBI set primed first-round TCR CDR3 RT-PCR. TCRdb reprocessed the multiplex PCR reads via MiXCR and lists one record per CDR3 protein. The repertoire holds hundreds of thousands of distinct CDR3 sequences, under 15% seen once, with roughly 4.5% in the top ten. The sample consisted of blood. The receptors were gathered from a woman between 40 and 55 years old with Graves' ophthalmopathy.

In this sample, this clonotype turned up many times. This sequence joins TRBV2 and TRBJ2-2; TRBD2 agrees at 9 bases. Germline values: CDR1 SNHLY, CDR2 FYNNEI. V lost 1 base and J lost 4; bases outside the gene matches: 4. The CDR3 has 16 amino acids. CDR3 coding DNA: TGTGCCAGCAGTGAAGAGGCGGGAGGGAGCACCGGGGAGCTGTTTTTT. Translation: CASSEEAGGSTGELFF.

This clonotype came up many times. This sequence joins TRBV6-1 and TRBJ2-5; D might be TRBD1 (6 bases). CDR3 length equals 17 residues. Germline CDR1 and CDR2: MNHNS and SASEGT. V dropped 4 bases and J dropped 5 bases, with 23 bases sitting between them. The CDR3 is CASSARQASTWVETQYF. The CDR3 nucleotides read TGTGCCAGCAGTGCACGACAGGCTTCTACCTGGGTGGAGACCCAGTACTTC.